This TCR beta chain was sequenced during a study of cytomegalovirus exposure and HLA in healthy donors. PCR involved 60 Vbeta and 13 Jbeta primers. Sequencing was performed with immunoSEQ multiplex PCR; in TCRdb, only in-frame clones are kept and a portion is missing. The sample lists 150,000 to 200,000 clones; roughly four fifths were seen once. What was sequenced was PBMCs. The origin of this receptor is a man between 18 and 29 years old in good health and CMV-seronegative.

The CDR3 nucleotides are TGTGCCAGCAGCTTCGCCCGACTAGGATCCTACAATGAGCAGTTCTTC. It translates to CASSFARLGSYNEQFF. The chain is built from TRBV7-6 and TRBJ2-1, with D tentatively TRBD2 (6 bases). Germline CDR1 and CDR2: SGHVS and FNYEAQ. The CDR3 is 16 amino acids. Trimming stripped 3 bases from V and 1 base from J, with 13 bases between.